This T cell receptor (beta chain) originates from a study of shared clonotypes between healthy human individuals. In regard to this clone: What it recognizes is unknown.

Assay execution took place at the deep level. Libraries were prepared by immunoSEQ multiplex PCR; TCRdb keeps only in-frame clonotypes and omits some of them. The sample has 1,500,000 or so clones; approximately 98.5% are singletons. General study points: A small donor pool kept down the genetic and exposure-history diversity that was represented. Clonotypes that were shared across four donors made up around 5% of naive CD4 clonotypes. Generally, naive subsets (rather than memory subsets) showed larger estimated richness.

V shed 6 bases and J shed 4 bases, with 13 bases lying between them. The germline V gene encodes CDR1 KGHSH and CDR2 LQKENI. The CDR3 has 14 amino acids. The chain recombines TRBV18 with TRBJ1-3; possibly TRBD1 for D (6 bases). The sequence came from a man younger than 40 in good health. The specimen sequenced was naive CD4+ T cells sorted from blood. The subset: CD45RA+ positively selected. The CDR3 loop reads CASSRTVEGNTIYF. In nucleotides, the CDR3 is TGTGCCAGCTCCCGGACAGTCGAAGGAAACACCATATATTTT. The full variable domain, completed using reference TRBV18 and TRBJ1-3, is NAGVMQNPRHLVRRRGQEARLRCSPMKGHSHVYWYRQLPEEGLKFMVYLQKENIIDESGMPKERFSAEFPKEGPSILRIQQVVRGDSAAYFCASSRTVEGNTIYFGEGSWLTVV.